These 28 T cell receptor beta chains share one sample of origin, sequenced in a study of blood T cell repertoires in COVID-19. Measured with immunoSEQ multiplex PCR; TCRdb has only the in-frame clones, and not every one. The sample carries 150,000 to 200,000 clones, approximately 80% recorded once. Material: PBMCs or T cells enriched from blood (not recorded which). Source of these receptors: a man aged 35 to 55 who had recovered from COVID-19.

V usage is TRBV10-1 and J usage is TRBJ2-2, with 7 bases identical to TRBD2. This CDR3 has 16 residues. Germline CDR1 and CDR2: WNHNN and SYGVQD (reference sequence). J lost 1 base, V lost 3 bases, and 5 bases had no gene match. CDR3 bases: TGCGCCAGCAGTGATTCTAGCGGAAGGAACACCGGGGAGCTGTTTTTT. Amino acids: CASSDSSGRNTGELFF.

In nucleotides, the CDR3 is TGCGCCAGCAGCTCGAATACAGGGGGCGGTGAAAAACTGTTTTTT. Protein: CASSSNTGGGEKLFF. This chain connects TRBV5-1 to TRBJ1-4; 9 positions agree with TRBD1. After removal of 3 bases from V and 7 bases from J, the junction contained 7 bases not matched to a gene. This CDR3 has 15 amino acids. The germline CDR1 and CDR2 sequences are SGHRS and YFSETQ.

The V call is TRBV15, the J call TRBJ2-1; 7 bases map to TRBD2. CDR1 is LNHNV and CDR2 is YYDKDF in the germline V gene (reference sequence). This CDR3 spans 14 amino acids. V shed 7 bases, J shed 1 base, and the junction held 4 bases outside the gene matches. As DNA, the CDR3 is TGTGCCACCAAGGGCGGGAGTTCCTACAATGAGCAGTTCTTC. Its protein is CATKGGSSYNEQFF.

A remark on this clone: This sample includes further DNA sequences coding for the same CDR3. The chain recombines TRBV10-1 with TRBJ2-7, with D unresolved. The V end lost 1 base, the J end lost 0 bases, and 7 bases lay between the germline ends. Per the germline V gene, CDR1 is WNHNN and CDR2 is SYGVQD (reference sequence). This CDR3 comprises 14 residues. The CDR3 DNA sequence: TGCGCCAGCAGTGAGTTGGCCAGCTCCTACGAGCAGTACTTC. This encodes CASSELASSYEQYF.

V is TRBV28 and J is TRBJ1-1, with D perhaps TRBD1 (5 bases). The CDR3 runs to 15 residues. The V end lost 4 bases, the J end lost 1 base, and 13 bases lay between the germline ends. Germline CDR1 MDHEN, CDR2 SYDVKM. CDR3 in amino acids: CASSSPTTANTEAFF. The DNA of the CDR3 is TGTGCCAGCAGTTCCCCGACGACAGCGAACACTGAAGCTTTCTTT.

V gene TRBV5-4 combines with J gene TRBJ1-1; 8 bases match TRBD1. V lost 3 bases and J lost 4; bases outside the gene matches: 8. The germline gives CDR1 SGHNT, CDR2 YYREEE (reference sequence). CDR3 length: 15 residues. The CDR3 bases are TGTGCCAGCAGCTCACAATCTACAGGGGGCACTGAAGCTTTCTTT. It is translated as CASSSQSTGGTEAFF.

The chain couples TRBV4-3 to TRBJ2-1, with no clear D. This CDR3 has 14 amino acids. V lost 8 bases and J 8 bases, leaving 19 bases between the germline ends. CDR1 and CDR2 from the germline V gene are LGHNA and YSLEER. In DNA form, the CDR3 reads TGCGCCAGCCCACGGGTGTGGAAGATCGATGAGCAGTTCTTC. It yields the protein CASPRVWKIDEQFF.

The V call is TRBV28, the J call TRBJ2-7; 12 bases align to TRBD1. Trimming at V came to 2 bases and at J to 6 bases, leaving 5 bases not matched to a gene. Germline lookup yields CDR1 MDHEN and CDR2 SYDVKM. The CDR3 consists of 15 residues. CDR3 coding DNA: TGTGCCAGCAGTTTAGTGGGACAGGGGGCGCGCGAGCAGTACTTC. Its translation is CASSLVGQGAREQYF.

In its sample, this clone was seen once. This chain connects TRBV24-1 to TRBJ2-2; weak D call: TRBD1 (6 bases). The CDR3 runs 14 residues. V was cut by 7 bases and J by 7 bases, with 15 bases left in between. Germline V gives CDR1 KGHDR, CDR2 SFDVKD. The CDR3 DNA is TGTGCCACCAGGACGCAGGGGAGCGGCGGGGAGCTGTTTTTT. Translating it yields CATRTQGSGGELFF.

This clone is a singleton in its sample. The chain joins TRBV9 to TRBJ2-1; 7 nucleotides line up with TRBD2. Germline lookup yields CDR1 SGDLS and CDR2 YYNGEE. CDR3 length: 17 amino acids. The V segment lost 0 bases and the J segment 8 bases; nucleotides outside the gene matches: 14. In DNA, the CDR3 is TGTGCCAGCAGCGTAGGAGTAGTGGGGACTACAAGCGATGAGCAGTTCTTC. Its translation is CASSVGVVGTTSDEQFF.

This clone was seen only once. This chain connects TRBV5-1 to TRBJ2-1; 7 bases match TRBD2. This CDR3 has 15 amino acids. From germline, CDR1 is SGHRS and CDR2 YFSETQ. V lost 0 bases to trimming and J lost 9 bases; unmatched junction nucleotides: 9. CDR3 in DNA: TGCGCCAGCAGCTTGGCCGAAGCGGCTAGCGGTGAGCAGTTCTTC. As protein: CASSLAEAASGEQFF.

This clone was found once. The chain is built from TRBV18 and TRBJ1-5, with 10 bases identical to TRBD1. The CDR3 spans 14 residues. From germline, CDR1 is KGHSH and CDR2 LQKENI. After removal of 3 bases from V and 4 bases from J, the junction contained 0 bases not matched to a gene. The CDR3 reads CASSPGQGNQPQHF. Here the CDR3 DNA reads TGTGCCAGCTCACCGGGACAGGGGAATCAGCCCCAGCATTTT.

The chain recombines TRBV4-1 with TRBJ1-6; maybe TRBD1 (5 bases). Trimming left V 10 bases short and J 0 bases short, with 13 bases between. The germline CDR1 and CDR2 sequences are MGHRA and YSYEKL. The CDR3 contains 15 residues. Here the CDR3 DNA reads TGCGCCAACACCGTTGACAGCTCCTATAATTCACCCCTCCACTTT. Translation: CANTVDSSYNSPLHF.

The chain recombines TRBV2 with TRBJ1-4; 7 bases fit TRBD1. The CDR3 sequence is 15 residues long. Germline V gene data show CDR1 as SNHLY and CDR2 as FYNNEI. V shed 3 bases, J shed 4 bases, and the junction held 5 bases outside the gene matches. As DNA, the CDR3 is TGTGCCAGCAGTGAGAGGGGGCACAATAATGAAAAACTGTTTTTT. Its protein is CASSERGHNNEKLFF.

This chain connects TRBV4-1 to TRBJ2-5; 11 nucleotides line up with TRBD2. The trim removed 3 bases at V and 4 bases at J, leaving 10 bases unmatched. CDR3 size: 17 residues. Germline assignment: CDR1 MGHRA and CDR2 YSYEKL. This CDR3 reads CASSHRQGLAEAETQYF. CDR3 sequence (DNA): TGCGCCAGCAGCCATCGCCAGGGACTAGCGGAGGCAGAGACCCAGTACTTC.

The genes are TRBV14 and TRBJ2-7, with a weak D call TRBD2 (6 bases). This CDR3 is 13 amino acids long. Germline V CDR1 and CDR2: SGHDN, FVKESK. V was shortened by 0 bases and J by 6 bases, with 9 bases between the two germline ends. The CDR3 DNA reads as TGTGCCAGCAGCCAAGACCCGGGACTCGAGCAGTACGTC. Translating it yields CASSQDPGLEQYV.

This clone was seen more than once but under ten times. This CDR3 reads CASSVERDLLGEQYF. In DNA form, the CDR3 reads TGTGCCAGCAGCGTAGAGCGGGACCTCCTGGGCGAGCAGTACTTC. This chain links TRBV9 with TRBJ2-7, with 7 bases fitting TRBD2. Per germline, CDR1 SGDLS and CDR2 YYNGEE. J lost 6 bases, V lost 0 bases, and 9 bases had no gene match. The CDR3 consists of 15 residues.

J is TRBJ2-3 and V is TRBV5-4; D call uncertain. V was trimmed by 4 bases and J by 1 base, leaving 10 bases between them. This CDR3 contains 14 residues. Germline CDR1 SGHNT, CDR2 YYREEE (reference sequence). The CDR3 protein is CASSQRRGTDTQYF. The CDR3 DNA follows: TGTGCCAGCAGCCAAAGGAGAGGCACAGATACGCAGTATTTT.

The chain combines TRBV6-1 with TRBJ2-7, with 10 bases that match TRBD2. Losses at the gene ends were 2 bases for V and 6 bases for J; bases not matched to a gene: 7. CDR1 is MNHNS, CDR2 SASEGT, per germline. This CDR3 comprises 15 residues. DNA for the CDR3: TGTGCCAGCAGTGAATATGGTACTAGCGGGGTCGAGCAGTACGTC. Translating it yields CASSEYGTSGVEQYV.

The chain has TRBV5-1 and TRBJ2-2, with a weak D call TRBD2 (6 bases). There are 15 residues in the CDR3. V gave up 0 bases and J gave up 4 bases, with 10 bases separating them. The V gene's germline CDR1 is SGHRS and CDR2 YFSETQ. CDR3 coding DNA: TGCGCCAGCAGCTTGGAACTAGCTGGCACCGGGGAGCTGTTTTTT. Translation: CASSLELAGTGELFF.

This clone occurred once. The V and J genes are TRBV5-1 and TRBJ2-5; 7 positions match TRBD2. The CDR3 is 15 residues long. The V gene end was trimmed by 4 bases and the J gene end by 3 bases; junction bases not matched to a gene: 9. CDR1 is SGHRS, CDR2 YFSETQ, per germline. CDR3 sequence (DNA): TGCGCCAGCAGCGTGGGCGCTAGCGGTGAAGAGACCCAGTACTTC. It specifies CASSVGASGEETQYF. Based on the CDR3 plus reference TRBV5-1 and TRBJ2-5, the full variable domain is KAGVTQTPRYLIKTRGQQVTLSCSPISGHRSVSWYQQTPGQGLQFLFEYFSETQRNKGNFPGRFSGRQFSNSRSEMNVSTLELGDSALYLCASSVGASGEETQYFGPGTRLLVL.

The chain employs TRBV7-2 and TRBJ1-1, with D hard to call. This CDR3 is built from 14 residues. Trimming cost V 3 bases and J 3 bases, with 11 bases left between them. Germline lookup yields CDR1 SGHTA and CDR2 FQGNSA. DNA of the CDR3: TGTGCCAGCAGCTTCGTGATAGGAGACACTGAAGCTTTCTTT. It translates to CASSFVIGDTEAFF.

The V and J genes are TRBV7-2 and TRBJ1-2, with TRBD1 as a possible D gene (5 bases). Germline V gene lookup returns CDR1 SGHTA and CDR2 FQGNSA. The germline V and J ends were trimmed by 1 base and 0 bases, with 9 bases remaining between them. The CDR3 loop spans 15 amino acids. CDR3 loop: CASSLGPGANYGYTF. In DNA, the CDR3 is TGTGCCAGCAGCTTAGGTCCGGGGGCTAACTATGGCTACACCTTC.

The table lists this clone with a few counts. The chain is built from TRBV5-4 and TRBJ1-2; 11 bases are shared with TRBD1. CDR1 SGHNT and CDR2 YYREEE come from the germline V gene (reference sequence). This CDR3 is 15 amino acids long. Trimming took 4 bases from V and 4 from J; bases not matched to a gene: 6. The CDR3 DNA reads TGTGCCAGCAGCCCCGGACAGGGGGCGGGCTATGGCTACACCTTC. Residues: CASSPGQGAGYGYTF.

V and J are TRBV7-9 and TRBJ1-2; 7 nucleotides match TRBD1. V lost 10 bases to trimming and J lost 8 bases; unmatched junction nucleotides: 22. Germline V lookup: CDR1 SEHNR, CDR2 FQNEAQ (reference sequence). The CDR3 runs to 16 residues. The CDR3 nucleotides read TGTGCCATCCCCCCACGTTATGAGACAGGGCCGGGGGGCTACACCTTC. Translating it yields CAIPPRYETGPGGYTF.

The genes are TRBV2 and TRBJ2-2; possible D gene TRBD1, 6 bases. The CDR3 has 15 residues. The V gene's germline CDR1 is SNHLY and CDR2 FYNNEI. The V end was cut by 9 bases, the J end by 2 bases, with 16 bases between. For the CDR3, the DNA is TGTGCCAGTTTATTCCGACAGGTCAACACCGGGGAGCTGTTTTTT. This encodes CASLFRQVNTGELFF. The full variable domain, its missing parts supplied by reference TRBV2 and TRBJ2-2, is EPEVTQTPSHQVTQMGQEVILRCVPISNHLYFYWYRQILGQKVEFLVSFYNNEISEKSEIFDDQFSVERPDGSNFTLKIRSTKLEDSAMYFCASLFRQVNTGELFFGEGSRLTVL.

The genes are TRBV6-2 or TRBV6-3 and TRBJ2-3; TRBD2 matches 12 bases. The CDR3 covers 16 residues. V shed 2 bases, J shed 3 bases, and the junction held 3 bases outside the gene matches. Germline loops: CDR1 MNHEY, CDR2 SVGEGT. CDR3 residues: CASSYPLAGGTDTQYF. DNA for the CDR3: TGTGCCAGCAGTTACCCCCTAGCGGGAGGGACAGATACGCAGTATTTT.

There are a few counts of this clone. The rearrangement joins TRBV6-2 or TRBV6-3 to TRBJ2-5; maybe TRBD2 (6 bases). CDR1 and CDR2 from the germline V gene are MNHEY and SVGEGT. The CDR3 loop spans 14 amino acids. V lost 3 bases and J lost 1, with 9 bases in between. CDR3 region: CASSYVSGQETQYF. CDR3 bases: TGTGCCAGCAGTTATGTTAGCGGCCAAGAGACCCAGTACTTC.